This is a list of T cell receptor beta chains from one sample in a study of OX40 agonist ivuxolimab in advanced cancers. Produced via immunoSEQ multiplex PCR; TCRdb's table is partial and in-frame only. The sample carries roughly 83,000 clones, 91% recorded once. The sample in question was CD4+ or CD8+ T cells sorted from blood, obtained in a trial of the OX40 agonist ivuxolimab. The source of these receptors is an adult with an advanced solid tumor such as melanoma, head and neck, liver or kidney cancer. CDR3s include the opening cysteine and the closing phenylalanine or tryptophan. The D gene is left open where the match is weak. For some rows the clone size is stated as once, few or many, or as a class when expanded; others skip it.

size: .; V: TRBV2; D: .; CDR3: CASSEAETGRHTIYF
size: .; V: TRBV9; D: .; CDR3: CASSDGTRNEQFF
size: .; V: TRBV27; D: .; CDR3: CASSLGVNQPQHF
size: .; V: TRBV28; D: TRBD1; CDR3: CASATGTELSQPQHF
size: few; V: TRBV30; D: TRBD1; CDR3: CASDRGTEAFF
size: .; V: TRBV4-3; D: .; CDR3: CASSQDLGAAASYEQYF
size: once; V: TRBV4-2; D: .; CDR3: CASSQGLIGGLNTEAFF
size: .; V: TRBV28; D: .; CDR3: CASSLYPGLGNTIYF
size: .; V: TRBV6-5; D: TRBD1; CDR3: CASSYSRGRQETQYF
size: .; V: TRBV28; D: .; CDR3: CASSLLGITDTQYF
size: .; V: TRBV4-3; D: .; CDR3: CASSQDWATDSTDTQYF
size: once; V: TRBV6-1; D: .; CDR3: CASSADGYGYTF
size: .; V: TRBV13; D: .; CDR3: CASSLNLEQFF
size: .; V: TRBV9; D: .; CDR3: CASSLTFSTEAFF
size: .; V: TRBV4-1; D: .; CDR3: CASSRARSSYNEQFF
size: .; V: TRBV6-5; D: TRBD1; CDR3: CASSYDRATEAFF
size: .; V: TRBV15; D: TRBD1; CDR3: CATSTGTGRYEQYF
size: .; V: TRBV30; D: .; CDR3: CAWSWGGGQPQHF
size: .; V: TRBV28; D: TRBD1; CDR3: CASRRTGGSYNEQFF
size: .; V: TRBV6-5; D: .; CDR3: CASREAGGTEAFF
size: .; V: TRBV9; D: .; CDR3: CASSVGGSGTDTQYF
size: .; V: TRBV7-3; D: .; CDR3: CASSLTRVVTNEQFF
size: .; V: TRBV6-5; D: TRBD1; CDR3: CASSYDRGPGNTIYF
size: .; V: TRBV4-1; D: .; CDR3: CASSRKVVLWLNTEAFF
size: .; V: TRBV19; D: TRBD1; CDR3: CASRQGVLSYNEQFF
size: .; V: TRBV30; D: .; CDR3: CAWSREREQFF
size: few; V: TRBV15; D: .; CDR3: CATSIGADYYEQYF
size: .; V: TRBV6-6; D: .; CDR3: CASGNPGGEESPLHF
size: many; V: TRBV7-9; D: .; CDR3: CASSTTNLKETQYF
size: few; V: TRBV13; D: TRBD1; CDR3: CASSAGTGAFGTLHF
size: .; V: TRBV15; D: .; CDR3: CATSERTDLTYGYTF
size: .; V: TRBV4-1; D: .; CDR3: CASSQVAGGTDTQYF
size: .; V: TRBV29-1; D: TRBD1; CDR3: CSVGDSQGYTF
size: .; V: TRBV6-5; D: .; CDR3: CASTVLGVGTEAFF
size: .; V: TRBV30; D: TRBD2; CDR3: CAWRGSGRRDTQYF
size: .; V: TRBV27; D: .; CDR3: CASSLDRDWANTGELFF